This TCR beta chain derives from a study of blood T cell repertoires in COVID-19. Study context: Acute-phase and convalescent COVID-19 samples originated in the United States, Italy and Spain. T cells, B-cell-depleted T cells, or PBMCs provided the cDNA or gDNA that served as material.

The V and J ends lost 4 bases and 5 bases, in that order; junction bases with no gene match: 8. Germline V gene data show CDR1 as SGHRS and CDR2 as YFSETQ. The CDR3 has 15 amino acids. How the authors handled the data: Estimation of nucleated cell counts was performed using reference gene primer amplification. The repertoire was sequenced with immunoSEQ multiplex PCR; TCRdb's copy has only in-frame clones and lacks some. That table supplies the V and J calls and clone size; D and trimming were determined from the DNA. The sample shows about 140,000 clones, approximately 90% of them seen only once. The sequence derives from a woman aged 80 or over with acute or convalescent COVID-19. The chain uses TRBV5-1 and TRBJ1-4; 7 nucleotides agree with TRBD1. The sequenced material came from peripheral blood. The CDR3 loop is CASSVNRGPNEKLFF. CDR3 sequence (DNA): TGCGCCAGCAGCGTAAACAGGGGCCCGAATGAAAAACTGTTTTTT.